This TCR beta chain derives from a study of regulatory T cells in long-lasting Graves disease. Overall study context: Graves' patients with a new diagnosis had received antithyroid drugs under 3 months.

This clonotype was counted at least ten times. Antigen specificity is unknown. Study conclusions and caveats: A greater number of public clonotypes (fewer than 3,000) was shared by persistent patients than by new patients (approximately 1,000).

Time point described: newly diagnosed GD, antithyroid drugs for less than 3 months. The authors made the TCR library using RNA they extracted from PBMCs. Germline-derived CDR1 and CDR2 are MNHNS and SASEGT. The CDR3 extends over 14 amino acids. Trimming pared 7 bases from V and 10 bases from J, leaving 20 bases between. Both iRepertoire HTBI primers and Arm-PCR of CDR3 regions were used to build the TCR beta libraries. TCRdb reanalysed the multiplex PCR reads using MiXCR and keeps one entry per CDR3 protein. Here the sample spans 500,000 to 700,000 distinct CDR3 sequences, roughly 16% being singletons. This sample was also put to use in a study of T cells in Graves' hyperthyroidism and ophthalmopathy. This second study notes: Among thyroid clonotypes expanded above 0.001, most also appeared in blood.

The genes are TRBV6-1 and TRBJ2-1; maybe TRBD2 (6 bases). The starting material was peripheral blood mononuclear cells (PBMCs), obtained at new diagnosis, from a patient treated with antithyroid drugs. This sequence originates from a woman aged 25 to 45 with Graves disease. The CDR3 here is CASTPAGGADEQFF. CDR3 nucleotides: TGTGCCAGCACTCCAGCGGGTGGGGCCGACGAGCAGTTCTTC.